A single sample is the source of the 9 T cell receptor beta chains below, sequenced in a study of regulatory T cells in long-lasting Graves disease. Arm-PCR with iRepertoire HTBI primers amplified the CDR3 regions for these TCR beta libraries. TCRdb re-called the multiplex PCR reads with MiXCR, one entry per CDR3 protein. The sample lists 440,000 or so distinct CDR3 sequences; under 15% were seen once. The sample's time point: newly diagnosed GD, antithyroid drugs for less than 3 months. Preparation of the TCR library used RNA extracted from PBMCs. These same data were also listed under a study on T cells in Graves' hyperthyroidism and ophthalmopathy.

The sequencing here drew on peripheral blood mononuclear cells (PBMCs), taken at new diagnosis, from a patient treated with antithyroid drugs. These receptors came from a woman aged 25 to 39 with Graves disease.

This chain joins TRBV9 and TRBJ2-5, with D uncertain. This CDR3 comprises 12 residues. Germline V lookup: CDR1 SGDLS, CDR2 YYNGEE. V gave up 3 bases and J gave up 7 bases, with 10 bases separating them. The CDR3 loop is CASSATLGTQYF. CDR3 sequence (DNA): TGTGCCAGCAGCGCAACGCTCGGGACCCAGTACTTC.

This clonotype occurred many times. The chain has TRBV27 and TRBJ2-7, with D possibly being TRBD1 (6 bases). The V end was cut by 5 bases, the J end by 0 bases, with 17 bases between. Germline loops: CDR1 MNHEY, CDR2 SMNVEV (reference sequence). The CDR3 consists of 16 residues. The CDR3 DNA reads as TGTGCCAGCAGTACCAGAACAGGGCGCAGCTCCTACGAGCAGTACTTC. Translated: CASSTRTGRSSYEQYF.

This clonotype turned up a few times. Possible read error: a much larger clone is one base away. The chain couples TRBV28 to TRBJ1-2, with a tentative D call TRBD1 (5 bases). The CDR3 sequence is 14 residues long. CDR1 is MDHEN and CDR2 is SYDVKM in the germline V gene. The CDR3: CASSLTGPNCGYTF. The CDR3, as DNA: TGTGCCAGCAGTCTTACAGGCCCTAACTGTGGCTACACCTTC.

The rearrangement uses TRBV30 and TRBJ1-5, with D hard to call. The germline V gene has CDR1 GTSNPN and CDR2 SVGIG (reference sequence). Between the trimmed V and J ends, which lost 1 base and 10 bases, there was a span of 11 bases. CDR3 length: 12 residues. CDR3 region: CAWSAGPGPQHF. The DNA of the CDR3 is TGTGCCTGGAGTGCTGGTCCCGGCCCCCAGCATTTT.

At least ten counts were recorded for this clonotype. The J gene is TRBJ1-1, the V gene TRBV10-3; 9 bases align to TRBD1. Germline V CDR1 and CDR2: ENHRY, SYGVKD. The CDR3 is made up of 15 amino acids. The V gene end was trimmed by 6 bases and the J gene end by 0 bases; junction bases not matched to a gene: 5. The DNA for the CDR3 is TGTGCCATCAGCGCGGACAGGGGAATGAACACTGAAGCTTTCTTT. It encodes CAISADRGMNTEAFF.

This clonotype was detected only a few times. This chain connects TRBV5-1 to TRBJ2-7; 8 bases are a match to TRBD2. J lost 7 bases, V lost 0 bases, and 12 bases had no gene match. The germline V gene has CDR1 SGHRS and CDR2 YFSETQ. This CDR3 region has 16 residues. CDR3 nucleotides: TGCGCCAGCAGCTTGGTGATGGGCGGGAGGTCTAGGGAGCAGTACTTC. It codes for CASSLVMGGRSREQYF.

This clonotype was recorded at least ten times. The V call is TRBV13, the J call TRBJ2-1, with TRBD2 matching over 11 bases. Germline assignment: CDR1 PRHDT and CDR2 FYEKMQ (reference sequence). The CDR3 spans 15 residues. V trimming: 3 bases; J trimming: 6 bases; junction bases outside the gene matches: 4. CDR3 nucleotide sequence: TGTGCCAGCAGCTTGCTCGGGACTAGCGGCAATGAGCAGTTCTTC. Its protein product is CASSLLGTSGNEQFF.

In this sample, this clonotype turned up many times. The rearrangement joins TRBV19 to TRBJ2-5, with D maybe TRBD2 (6 bases). In germline, CDR1 is LNHDA, CDR2 SQIVND (reference sequence). This CDR3 region has 16 residues. V dropped 8 bases and J dropped 5 bases, with 24 bases sitting between them. CDR3 in amino acids: CASRHGTQGRGETQYF. The CDR3 DNA reads as TGTGCCAGTCGACATGGGACTCAAGGACGTGGGGAGACCCAGTACTTC.

This clonotype was observed many times. The chain combines TRBV20-1 with TRBJ2-3; D is perhaps TRBD1 or TRBD2 (5 bases each). Germline CDR1 reads DFQATT; CDR2 reads SNEGSKA (reference sequence). Trimming shortened V by 6 bases and J by 2 bases, and 15 bases separated the two germline ends. This CDR3 comprises 14 residues. The CDR3 here is CSAPGRGVTDTQYF. In DNA, the CDR3 is TGCAGTGCCCCGGGACGAGGAGTCACAGATACGCAGTATTTT.